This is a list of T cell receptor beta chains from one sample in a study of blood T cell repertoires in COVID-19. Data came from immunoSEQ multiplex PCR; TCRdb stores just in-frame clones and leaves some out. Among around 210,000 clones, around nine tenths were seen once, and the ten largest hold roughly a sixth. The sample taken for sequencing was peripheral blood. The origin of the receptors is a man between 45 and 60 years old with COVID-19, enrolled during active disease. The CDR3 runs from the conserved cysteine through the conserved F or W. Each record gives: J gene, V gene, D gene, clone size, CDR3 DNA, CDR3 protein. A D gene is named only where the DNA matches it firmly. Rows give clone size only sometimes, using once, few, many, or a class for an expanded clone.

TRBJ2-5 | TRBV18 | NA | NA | TGTGCCAGCTCACCACCAGCGGCCCAAGAGACCCAGTACTTC | CASSPPAAQETQYF
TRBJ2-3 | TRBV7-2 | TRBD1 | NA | TGTGCCAGCAACGAATTCGGACAGGGCGTCACAGATACGCAGTATTTT | CASNEFGQGVTDTQYF
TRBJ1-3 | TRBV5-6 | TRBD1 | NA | TGTGCCAGCAGCTTGGTCTGGGACAGGGGTGGAAACACCATATATTTT | CASSLVWDRGGNTIYF
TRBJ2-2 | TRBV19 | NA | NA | TGTGCCAGTAGTATGACTAGTTCCGGGGAGCTGTTTTTT | CASSMTSSGELFF
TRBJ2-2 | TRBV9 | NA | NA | TGTGCCAGCAGCGTAGCTCCTACGAACACCGGGGAGCTGTTTTTT | CASSVAPTNTGELFF
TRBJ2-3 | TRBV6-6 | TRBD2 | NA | TGTGCCAGCAGTTACGCCGGATTAGCGGGAGATACGCAGTATTTT | CASSYAGLAGDTQYF
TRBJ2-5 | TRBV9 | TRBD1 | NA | TGTGCCAGCAGCGGGGGGACGACAGGGTGGGTGGAGACCCAGTACTTC | CASSGGTTGWVETQYF
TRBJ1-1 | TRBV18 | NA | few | TGTGCCAGCTCACCCGGGCCTGGGACACCTAGGAGCACTGAAGCTTTCTTT | CASSPGPGTPRSTEAFF
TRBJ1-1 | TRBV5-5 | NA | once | TGTGCCAGCAGCCTTCCGCCTAAGAACACTGAAGCTTTCTTT | CASSLPPKNTEAFF
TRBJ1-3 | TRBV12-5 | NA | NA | TGTGCTAGTGGTCAGGGGTCTACTGGAAACACCATATATTTT | CASGQGSTGNTIYF
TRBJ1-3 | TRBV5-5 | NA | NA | TGTGCCAGCAGTTCCCAGGGAAACACCATATATTTT | CASSSQGNTIYF
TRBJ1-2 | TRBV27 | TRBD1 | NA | TGTGCCAGCACTCGAACGGGACAGGGAGCTAACTATGGCTACACCTTC | CASTRTGQGANYGYTF
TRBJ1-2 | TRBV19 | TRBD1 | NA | TGTGCCGGTAGCCCCGACAGGGGAATTGGCTACACCTTC | CAGSPDRGIGYTF
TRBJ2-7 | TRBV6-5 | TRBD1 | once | TGTGCCAGCAGGGACCGGGACAGGGCATCTCACGAGCAGTACTTC | CASRDRDRASHEQYF
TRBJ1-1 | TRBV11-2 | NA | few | TGTGCCAGCAGCTCGAACCGGGATTCGACGGCTTTCTTT | CASSSNRDSTAFF
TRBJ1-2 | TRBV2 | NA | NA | TGTGCCAGCAGTGAAGCGGGCACTGGCTACACCTTC | CASSEAGTGYTF
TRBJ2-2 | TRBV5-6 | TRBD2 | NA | TGTGCCAGCAGACCGAGACTAGCGGGAACCGGGGAGCTGTTTTTT | CASRPRLAGTGELFF
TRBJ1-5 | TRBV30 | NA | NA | TGTGCCTGGGGACCCAGGATGGCCCAGCATTTT | CAWGPRMAQHF
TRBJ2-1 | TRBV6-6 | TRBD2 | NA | TGTGCCAGCAGTGCCAGCGGGGGCCTCCGATGGGAGCAGTTCTTC | CASSASGGLRWEQFF
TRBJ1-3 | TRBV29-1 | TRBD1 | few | TGCAGCGCGGTACAGGGGGAAGGAAACACCATATATTTT | CSAVQGEGNTIYF
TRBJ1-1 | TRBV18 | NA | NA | TGTGCCAGCTCACCACAGGGGTTCGCTGAAGCTTTCTTT | CASSPQGFAEAFF
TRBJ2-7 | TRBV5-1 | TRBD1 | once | TGCGCCAGCAGCCCCACCGAGTATGGACAGGGCCACGAGCAGTACTTC | CASSPTEYGQGHEQYF
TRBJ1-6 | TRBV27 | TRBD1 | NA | TGTGCCAGCAGTTTATGGGCAGGGGGCCTTTCACCCCTCCACTTT | CASSLWAGGLSPLHF
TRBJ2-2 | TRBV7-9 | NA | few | TGTGCCAGCAGCTTACGGGGGACAGTCACCGGTGACGGGGAGCTGTTTTTT | CASSLRGTVTGDGELFF
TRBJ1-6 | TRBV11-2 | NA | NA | TGTGCCAGCAGCTTAGATGCGGGATACAGCGCCAATAATTCACCCCTCCACTTT | CASSLDAGYSANNSPLHF
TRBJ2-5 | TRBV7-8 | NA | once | TGTGCCAGCAGCTACGGGTCAGAAGAGACCCAGTACTTC | CASSYGSEETQYF
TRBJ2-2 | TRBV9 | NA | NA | TGTGCCAGCAGCGTAGACCAGGGTAACACCGGGGAGCTGTTTTTT | CASSVDQGNTGELFF
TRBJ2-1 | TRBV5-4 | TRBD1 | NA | TGTGCCAGCAGGTTGACAGGGGGCCGGTACAATGAGCAGTTCTTC | CASRLTGGRYNEQFF
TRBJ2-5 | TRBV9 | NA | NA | TGTGCCAGCAGCGAAGACTGGCAAGAGACCCAGTACTTC | CASSEDWQETQYF
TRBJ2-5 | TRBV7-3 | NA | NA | TGTGCCAGCAGCCCAAAACAGGGCCGGGAGACCCAGTACTTC | CASSPKQGRETQYF
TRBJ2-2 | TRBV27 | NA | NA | TGTGCCAGCAGTCCCGACAGGCCAGGGGTTTCCGGCGGGGAGCTGTTTTTT | CASSPDRPGVSGGELFF
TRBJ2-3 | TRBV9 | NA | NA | TGTGCCAGCAGCGTAGGACTCCGGAGGGTCACAGATACGCAGTATTTT | CASSVGLRRVTDTQYF
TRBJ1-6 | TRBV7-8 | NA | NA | TGTGCCAGCAGCTTAGCCCGTTGGACAGAGAGCTCCTATAATTCACCCCTCCACTTT | CASSLARWTESSYNSPLHF
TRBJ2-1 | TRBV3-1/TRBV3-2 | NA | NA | TGTGCCAGCAGCCAAACAGGGTGGAAGAATGAGCAGTTCTTC | CASSQTGWKNEQFF
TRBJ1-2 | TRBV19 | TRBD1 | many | TGTGCCAGTCAATACAGGGGCTATGGCTACACCTTC | CASQYRGYGYTF
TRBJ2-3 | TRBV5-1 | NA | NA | TGCGCCAGCAGCCGAATCAGCGCTATACGGGGCACAGATACGCAGTATTTT | CASSRISAIRGTDTQYF
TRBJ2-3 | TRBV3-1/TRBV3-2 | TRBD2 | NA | TGTGCCAGCAGCCAAGCGGGAGGGCCGGCAGATACGCAGTATTTT | CASSQAGGPADTQYF
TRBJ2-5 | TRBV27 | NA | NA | TGTGCCAGCAGTTATGACAGGACCGGAGCCCAGTACTTC | CASSYDRTGAQYF
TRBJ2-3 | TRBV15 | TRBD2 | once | TGTGCCACCAGCGAGGGGACTAGCGGGGGGGAGGATACGCAGTATTTT | CATSEGTSGGEDTQYF
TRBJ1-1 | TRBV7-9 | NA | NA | TGTGCCAGCACCACTTCTACGGTCACTGAAGCTTTCTTT | CASTTSTVTEAFF
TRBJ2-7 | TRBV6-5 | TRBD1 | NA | TGTGCCAGCCTAGGACAGGGAGCTGGCGAGCAGTACTTC | CASLGQGAGEQYF
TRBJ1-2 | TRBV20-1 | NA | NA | TGCAGTGCTAGTAGCCCCGGGAGCTACACCTTC | CSASSPGSYTF
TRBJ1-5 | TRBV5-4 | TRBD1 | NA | TGTGCCAGCAGCCCGGACAGGGAAATCAATCAGCCCCAGCATTTT | CASSPDREINQPQHF
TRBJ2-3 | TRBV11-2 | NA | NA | TGTGCCAGCAGCTTAACCCCCCGCGGGCTAGCGACGACAGATACGCAGTATTTT | CASSLTPRGLATTDTQYF
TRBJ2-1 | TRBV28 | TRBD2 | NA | TGTGCCAGCAGTAAACTAGCGGGATGGCACAATGAGCAGTTCTTC | CASSKLAGWHNEQFF
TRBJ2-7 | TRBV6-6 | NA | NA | TGTGCCAGCAGGGGGAGGGGGGTCTACGAGCAGTACTTC | CASRGRGVYEQYF
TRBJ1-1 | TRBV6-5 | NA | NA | TGTGCCAGCAGGCAGGGAACTGAAGCTTTCTTT | CASRQGTEAFF
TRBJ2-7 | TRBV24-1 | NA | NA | TGTGCCACCAGTGATCCCCCCGTGGGGCAGGCTATGCGTAGAAGAGTCTACGAGCAGTACTTC | CATSDPPVGQAMRRRVYEQYF
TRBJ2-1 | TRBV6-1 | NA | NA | TGTGCCAGCAGTGAAGCTAGAGTGTTTAGCGGACCTGGAAATGAGCAGTTCTTC | CASSEARVFSGPGNEQFF
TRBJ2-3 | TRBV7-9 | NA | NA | TGTGCCAGCAGCCAAACCCCACGCGTCGGAGATACGCAGTATTTT | CASSQTPRVGDTQYF
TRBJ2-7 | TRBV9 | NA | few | TGTGCCAGCAGCGCCCTGAGGGATACCTACGAGCAGTACTTC | CASSALRDTYEQYF
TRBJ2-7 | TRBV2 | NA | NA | TGTGCCAGCAGTGATAACCTCCGGAGGGAGCAGTACTTC | CASSDNLRREQYF